The source of this T cell receptor (beta chain) is a study of CD8+CD57+ T cells in acquired aplastic anemia. Findings and limits, study-wide: Between patients and controls, CD8+ Simpson's diversity did not vary significantly.

The V end was cut by 4 bases, the J end by 12 bases, with 19 bases between. The CDR3 runs 13 residues. From germline, CDR1 is SEHNR and CDR2 FQNEAQ (reference sequence). This clonotype was observed a handful of times. Its antigen is not identified. A read error is possible here, since a much larger clone lies one base away. Before being chosen for sequencing, patients had shown CD8+CD57+ cell expansion by flow cytometry. Profiling that covered TCR beta VDJ and CDR3 relied on genomic DNA as its template. TCRdb processed the reads anew with MiXCR; each CDR3 protein has one entry. The sample contains 210,000 or so distinct CDR3 sequences, about half of which appear only once.

This chain connects TRBV7-9 to TRBJ2-7; a possible D gene is TRBD1 (5 bases). The receptor was derived from a human donor with aplastic anemia. Sequences were obtained from sorted CD4+, CD8+, or CD8+CD57+ T cells (not recorded which) from PBMCs. CDR3 sequence reads: CASSSSEVVQVYF. In DNA, the CDR3 is TGTGCCAGCAGCTCCTCTGAAGTGGTACAGGTGTACTTC. Complete variable domain (other parts from reference TRBV7-9 and TRBJ2-7): DTGVSQNPRHKITKRGQNVTFRCDPISEHNRLYWYRQTLGQGPEFLTYFQNEAQLEKSRLLSDRFSAERPKGSFSTLEIQRTEQGDSAMYLCASSSSEVVQVYFGPGTRLTVT.